This TCR beta chain derives from a study of blood T cell repertoires in COVID-19. The germline V gene encodes CDR1 SEHNR and CDR2 FQNEAQ (reference sequence). V gave up 5 bases and J gave up 5 bases; unmatched junction bases: 16. The CDR3 runs 19 residues. Using immunoSEQ multiplex PCR, the repertoire was profiled, and TCRdb retains in-frame clones only, with some absent. This sample has roughly 290,000 clones, with around 88% found just once. Self-reported history from a screening survey and questionnaire set each donor's cohort. The specimen was PBMCs or T cells enriched from blood (not recorded which). The sequence was obtained from a woman in her thirties or forties who had recovered from COVID-19. The chain has TRBV7-9 and TRBJ2-1, with 12 positions matching TRBD2. CDR3 residues: CASSPHFSGTSGPNNEQFF. The CDR3 nucleotides read TGTGCCAGCAGCCCGCACTTTTCCGGGACTAGCGGGCCCAACAATGAGCAGTTCTTC. Using reference TRBV7-9 and TRBJ2-1 for the parts outside the CDR3, the full variable domain is DTGVSQNPRHKITKRGQNVTFRCDPISEHNRLYWYRQTLGQGPEFLTYFQNEAQLEKSRLLSDRFSAERPKGSFSTLEIQRTEQGDSAMYLCASSPHFSGTSGPNNEQFFGPGTRLTVL.